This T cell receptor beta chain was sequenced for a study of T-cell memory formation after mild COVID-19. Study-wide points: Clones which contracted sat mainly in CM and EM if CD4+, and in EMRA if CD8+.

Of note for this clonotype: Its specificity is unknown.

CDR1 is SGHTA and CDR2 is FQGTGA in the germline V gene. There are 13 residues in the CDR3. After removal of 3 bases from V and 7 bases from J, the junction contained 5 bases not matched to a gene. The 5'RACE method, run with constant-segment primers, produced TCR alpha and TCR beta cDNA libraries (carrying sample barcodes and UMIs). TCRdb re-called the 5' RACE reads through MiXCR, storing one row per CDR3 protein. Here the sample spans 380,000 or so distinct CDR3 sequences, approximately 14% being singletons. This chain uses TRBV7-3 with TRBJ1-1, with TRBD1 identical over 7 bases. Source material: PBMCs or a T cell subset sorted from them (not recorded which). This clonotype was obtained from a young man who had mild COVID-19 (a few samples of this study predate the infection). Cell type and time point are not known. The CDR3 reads CASSLQQGVEAFF. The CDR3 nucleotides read TGTGCCAGCAGCTTGCAGCAGGGGGTTGAAGCTTTCTTT.